This TCR beta chain emerged from a study of graft-versus-host responses after intestinal transplantation. On the study more broadly: Recipients were given multivisceral, liver-intestinal, or isolated intestinal transplants. Anti-thymocyte globulin induction preceded two to four years of tacrolimus and steroid maintenance in all recipients.

Using immunoSEQ multiplex PCR, the repertoire was profiled, and TCRdb retains in-frame clones only, with some absent. The table records 45,000 to 55,000 clones, about 90% of them present only once. This clone was recorded only once. Its matching antigen is unknown. The same CDR3 also results from other DNA sequences found in this sample. Study-level findings and limits: Detection of GvH clones occurred in recipient marrow, and some had their first appearance in ileum or blood. Elevated graft-versus-host to host-versus-graft clonal ratios in allografts were recorded for patients with graft-donor T cell macrochimerism.

Germline V gene lookup returns CDR1 SEHNR and CDR2 FQNEAQ (reference sequence). This CDR3 has 13 residues. V lost 3 bases and J 6 bases, leaving 11 bases between the germline ends. The chain recombines TRBV7-9 with TRBJ1-1; D might be TRBD1 (5 bases). This TCR was sampled from a human patient who received an intestinal transplant, so some T cells may come from the graft donor. The sequences come from PBMCs, collected 650 to 670 days after intestinal transplant. CDR3 sequence reads: CASSFTGIAEAFF. The CDR3 coding sequence is TGTGCCAGCAGCTTTACAGGTATCGCTGAAGCTTTCTTT.